The 10 T cell receptor beta chains given below trace back to one sample, sequenced in a study of prognosis after radiotherapy for stage I lung cancer. Genomic DNA provided the template from which TCR beta CDR3 was amplified by two-round multiplex PCR. First-round PCR used primers specific to each TRBV and TRBJ gene. TCRdb re-called the multiplex PCR reads through MiXCR, storing one row per CDR3 protein. The sample lists fewer than 20,000 distinct CDR3 sequences; roughly 46% were seen once. The starting material was PBMCs, obtained before or after stereotactic body radiation therapy (not recorded which). The receptors originated from a donor of 50 years or more with non-small cell lung cancer.

This clonotype was detected ten times or more. J is TRBJ2-5 and V is TRBV5-1; D is possibly TRBD1 (6 bases). V was shortened by 5 bases and J by 2 bases, with 16 bases between the two germline ends. Germline V gives CDR1 SGHRS, CDR2 YFSETQ. The CDR3 consists of 15 residues. The CDR3 sequence is CASSYAGTFQETQYF. The CDR3 DNA is TGCGCCAGCAGTTACGCCGGGACATTTCAAGAGACCCAGTACTTC.

This clonotype came up many times. The rearrangement links TRBV27 to TRBJ2-5, with D perhaps TRBD1 (6 bases). From germline, CDR1 is MNHEY and CDR2 SMNVEV (reference sequence). This CDR3 has 14 residues. The V end lost 2 bases, the J end lost 2 bases, and 9 bases lay between the germline ends. CDR3 DNA: TGTGCCAGCAGTTTAAACAGGGTTCAAGAGACCCAGTACTTC. It yields the protein CASSLNRVQETQYF.

The chain combines TRBV20-1 with TRBJ2-2; D not certain. V was trimmed by 2 bases and J by 5 bases, leaving 12 bases between them. This CDR3 comprises 14 residues. CDR1 and CDR2 (germline): DFQATT, SNEGSKA (reference sequence). The CDR3 nucleotides are TGCAGTGCTAGATGGCAGTGGGGTACCGGGGAGCTGTTTTTT. Its protein product is CSARWQWGTGELFF.

This clonotype was found many times. CDR3 protein: CATSALPGGYEQYF. For the CDR3, the DNA is TGTGCCACCAGTGCGCTACCAGGGGGCTACGAGCAGTACTTC. The chain combines TRBV24-1 with TRBJ2-7; 7 bases match TRBD1. Germline CDR1 and CDR2: KGHDR and SFDVKD. V dropped 5 bases and J dropped 3; count of bases not matched to a gene: 6. The CDR3 runs to 14 residues.

This clonotype was recorded once. V usage is TRBV7-9 and J usage is TRBJ1-2, with TRBD1 matching 11 bases. The trim removed 5 bases at V and 6 bases at J, leaving 5 bases unmatched. Germline values: CDR1 SEHNR, CDR2 FQNEAQ (reference sequence). The CDR3 has 14 amino acids. The CDR3 reads CASSIRDRGDGYTF. CDR3 nucleotides: TGTGCCAGCAGCATCCGGGACAGGGGGGATGGCTACACCTTC.

This clonotype was recorded many times. This chain uses TRBV20-1 with TRBJ2-7; 8 bases agree with TRBD2. Germline loops: CDR1 DFQATT, CDR2 SNEGSKA (reference sequence). There are 14 residues in the CDR3. Trimming at V came to 5 bases and at J to 2 bases, leaving 8 bases not matched to a gene. The CDR3 protein is CSALTGLGAYEQYF. CDR3 nucleotides: TGCAGTGCTTTAACGGGACTAGGGGCCTACGAGCAGTACTTC.

This clonotype was observed a single time. Germline and junction disagree at one end, which may indicate a read error. This sequence joins TRBV5-1 and TRBJ1-6, with D unclear. CDR3 length: 15 amino acids. Germline assignment: CDR1 SGHRS and CDR2 YFSETQ. CDR3 DNA sequence: TGCGCCAGCAGCTTGGAATACAGATTGGATTCACCCCTCCACTTC. Its protein is CASSLEYRLDSPLHF.

About this clonotype: Possible read error: a much larger clone is one base away. The V and J genes are TRBV29-1 and TRBJ2-7; no definite D call. This CDR3 comprises 13 residues. From germline, CDR1 is SQVTM and CDR2 ANQGSEA. CDR3 in amino acids: CIVNGESSYEQYF. The CDR3 bases are TGCATCGTGAATGGGGAAAGCTCCTACGAGCAGTACTTC.

This clonotype was counted ten times or more. The genes are TRBV5-1 and TRBJ2-1; D is undetermined. V was shortened by 0 bases and J by 8 bases, with 12 bases between the two germline ends. Per germline, CDR1 SGHRS and CDR2 YFSETQ. This CDR3 is built from 14 residues. The CDR3 DNA sequence: TGCGCCAGCAGCTTGGTGTCCCCTGAGGATGAGCAGTTCTTC. Translation: CASSLVSPEDEQFF.

This clonotype came up many times. This chain connects TRBV12-3 or TRBV12-4 to TRBJ2-1; D gene unclear. This CDR3 has 14 residues. V lost 3 bases to trimming and J lost 5 bases, with 11 bases between them. The CDR3 spells CASSFGNRDNEQFF. The CDR3 coding sequence is TGTGCCAGCAGTTTCGGTAACAGAGACAATGAGCAGTTCTTC.